The rows below give T cell receptor beta chains drawn from one sample of a study of chronic HIV infection and antiretroviral therapy. Using its own MiXCR run on the 5' RACE reads, TCRdb lists one record per CDR3 protein. Of tens of thousands of distinct CDR3 sequences listed, about 8.6% are singletons. The sample was peripheral blood. These receptor sequences come from an adult who had HIV and had not received antiretroviral therapy, or was an uninfected healthy control (not recorded which). Both conserved end residues are part of each CDR3. D genes are given only for firm matches. Only part of the rows carry a size: once, few, many, or a class if the clone is expanded.

d_call	v_call	clone_size	j_call	cdr3_nt	cdr3_aa
TRBD2	TRBV20-1	many	TRBJ2-3	TGCAGTGCCAGACAAGGGACTAGCGGGAAATTGCAGTATTTT	CSARQGTSGKLQYF
-	TRBV18	many	TRBJ2-7	TGTGCCAGCTCACCACCAGGTAGTCCTTACGAGCAGTACTTC	CASSPPGSPYEQYF
-	TRBV25-1	many	TRBJ1-1	TGTGCCAGCAGTGAACTGGGGGTAATCACTGAAGCTTTCTTT	CASSELGVITEAFF
-	TRBV20-1	-	TRBJ2-2	TGCAGTGCTAGAGGAGATAAGAACACCGGGGAGCTGTTTTTT	CSARGDKNTGELFF
TRBD1	TRBV29-1	-	TRBJ2-5	TGCAGCGCGGGCAGGGGGCGATCCGAGACCCAGTACTTC	CSAGRGRSETQYF
TRBD1	TRBV7-8	many	TRBJ1-5	TGTGCCAGCAGCTTAGCGTCGGACAGGGGGCGGAATCAGCCCCAGCATTTT	CASSLASDRGRNQPQHF
-	TRBV20-1	many	TRBJ1-1	TGCAGTGCCCAGTCTGGGGTAGGAACTGAAGCTTTCTTT	CSAQSGVGTEAFF
-	TRBV10-3	many	TRBJ2-7	TGTGCCATCAGCGGACGGAACTACGAGCAGTACTTC	CAISGRNYEQYF
TRBD1	TRBV12-3/TRBV12-4	few	TRBJ1-5	TGTGCCAGCAATACTCGACAGGGAGCGAATCAGCCCCAGCATTTT	CASNTRQGANQPQHF
TRBD1	TRBV5-1	-	TRBJ2-7	TGCGCCAGCAGCTTGGGGTCCCGGACAGGGGGTCTCGAGCAGTACTTC	CASSLGSRTGGLEQYF
-	TRBV29-1	many	TRBJ1-5	TGCAGCGTTGGGGAGGGGAGCAATCAGCCCCAGCATTTT	CSVGEGSNQPQHF
-	TRBV5-4	few	TRBJ2-5	TGTGCCAGCAGCCCACAGTCAGTGGAGACCCAGTACTTC	CASSPQSVETQYF
-	TRBV3-1	many	TRBJ2-3	TGTGCCAGCAGCCGCACCTGGGATCACACAGATACGCAGTATTTT	CASSRTWDHTDTQYF
-	TRBV21-1	-	TRBJ2-7	TGTGCCAGCAGTTCCCCCGGTATCTTGCAGTACTTC	CASSSPGILQYF
-	TRBV29-1	many	TRBJ2-1	TGCAGCGCCTGGTCGGGCGAGCAGTTCTTC	CSAWSGEQFF
-	TRBV20-1	few	TRBJ2-4	TGCAGTGCTATTTCGGGCAAAAACATTCAGTACTTC	CSAISGKNIQYF
-	TRBV20-1	-	TRBJ1-5	TGCAGTGCTAGGGCCGCTATAGGACAGCCCCAGCATTTT	CSARAAIGQPQHF
-	TRBV7-2	few	TRBJ1-2	TGTGCCAGCAGCTTCGACAGCAACTATGGCGACACCTTC	CASSFDSNYGDTF
TRBD1	TRBV20-1	few	TRBJ1-5	TGCAGTGCTAGGACAGGGGGGGAATGGCAGCCCCAGCATTTT	CSARTGGEWQPQHF
-	TRBV16	many	TRBJ1-1	TGTGCCAGCAGCCAACAGGGCCCTGAAGCTTTCTTT	CASSQQGPEAFF
-	TRBV27	-	TRBJ1-1	TGTGCCAGCAGTTTAGGGGAGGGCACTGAAGCTTTCTTT	CASSLGEGTEAFF
TRBD1	TRBV4-2	many	TRBJ1-2	TGTGCCAGCAGCCAAGAGGACAGGGCTGGCTACACCTTC	CASSQEDRAGYTF
-	TRBV29-1	many	TRBJ2-7	TGCAGCGTTGGCCAGGATGTGATCTACGAGCAGTACTTC	CSVGQDVIYEQYF
-	TRBV18	many	TRBJ1-1	TGTGCCAGCTCACCCTCCCAAACTGAAGCTTTCTTT	CASSPSQTEAFF
-	TRBV5-5	-	TRBJ1-5	TGTGCCAGCAGCTTGGTGGACAGCAATCAGCCCCAGCATTTT	CASSLVDSNQPQHF
-	TRBV29-1	-	TRBJ2-5	TGCAGCGTTGAAGAACACCAAGAGACCCAGTACTTC	CSVEEHQETQYF
-	TRBV20-1	many	TRBJ1-1	TGCAGTGCGGGGGGGGGTCTGAACACTGAAGCTTTCTTT	CSAGGGLNTEAFF
-	TRBV7-9	-	TRBJ2-1	TGTGCCAGCAGCTTATTGGGCGGGACCACGTACTACAATGAGCAGTTCTTC	CASSLLGGTTYYNEQFF
-	TRBV7-2	many	TRBJ1-5	TGTGCCAGCAGCTTAGATTGGGGCCTCGAGTCGCCCCAGCATTTT	CASSLDWGLESPQHF
-	TRBV29-1	many	TRBJ2-4	TGCAGCGTTGTGGGCAGGATGAGGGCCAAAAACATTCAGTACTTC	CSVVGRMRAKNIQYF
-	TRBV7-2	few	TRBJ1-1	TGTGCCAGCAGCTTAGGGCGGCGGCTGGGAGCTTTCTTT	CASSLGRRLGAFF
-	TRBV5-6	many	TRBJ1-1	TGTGCCAGCAGCCATGACCCCCGCTGGCACACTGAAGCTTTCTTT	CASSHDPRWHTEAFF
-	TRBV12-5	many	TRBJ2-1	TGTGCTAGTGGTTTGGACCACCTCGACGGTGAGCAGTTCTTC	CASGLDHLDGEQFF
TRBD1	TRBV12-5	many	TRBJ2-1	TGTGCTAGTGGTTCCCCCGGGACAGGGTTGGTCGAGCAGTTCTTC	CASGSPGTGLVEQFF
TRBD1	TRBV25-1	-	TRBJ1-4	TGTGCCAGCACCGGACAGGGAGGGGAAAAACTGTTTTTT	CASTGQGGEKLFF
TRBD1	TRBV27	many	TRBJ1-2	TGTGCCAGCAGTTTATCGGGGACAGACTATGGCTACACCTTC	CASSLSGTDYGYTF
-	TRBV5-1	many	TRBJ2-3	TGCGCCAGCAGTCCCCTGACTGGGGGAACAGATACGCAGTATTTT	CASSPLTGGTDTQYF
TRBD2	TRBV28	few	TRBJ2-7	TGTGCCAGCAGTTCCGTCCCCCAAGCGGGAGGCTACGAGCAGTACTTC	CASSSVPQAGGYEQYF
-	TRBV5-1	many	TRBJ2-3	TGCGCCAGCAGCTTGGAGACCTATAGCACAGATACGCAGTATTTT	CASSLETYSTDTQYF
TRBD1	TRBV11-2	many	TRBJ2-1	TGTGCCAGCAGCCCTTGGACAGGGAGCTCCTACAATGAGCAGTTCTTC	CASSPWTGSSYNEQFF
TRBD1	TRBV4-2	many	TRBJ1-2	TGTGCCAGCAGCCAAGCAGGGGGGGGACAGAAGGCTTCGTATGGCTACACCTTC	CASSQAGGGQKASYGYTF
TRBD1	TRBV9	many	TRBJ2-1	TGTGCCAGCAGCAAAAGGACAGGGGGCTCCTACAATGAGCAGTTCTTC	CASSKRTGGSYNEQFF
TRBD1	TRBV6-6	-	TRBJ1-5	TGTGCCAGCAGTTACACACCGGGACAGGGCCACGCTCGGCCCCAGCATTTT	CASSYTPGQGHARPQHF
-	TRBV20-1	medium-sized	TRBJ1-1	TGCAGTGCTAGAGATCTGGGCAGGGAAAGCACTGAAGCTTTCTTT	CSARDLGRESTEAFF
-	TRBV12-3/TRBV12-4	-	TRBJ2-1	TGTGCCAGCAGTTTTGAGCGGGAGCAGTTCTTC	CASSFEREQFF
-	TRBV10-1	many	TRBJ2-7	TGCGCCAGCTCAAACCGGACTTTCTACGAGCAGTACTTC	CASSNRTFYEQYF
-	TRBV3-1	-	TRBJ1-5	TGTGCCAGCAGCCAAGTGACAGGCACTCAGCCCCAGCATTTT	CASSQVTGTQPQHF
-	TRBV29-1	-	TRBJ1-1	TGCAGCGTTGGCAGTTTACAGGGATCGACTGAAGCTTTCTTT	CSVGSLQGSTEAFF
TRBD2	TRBV24-1	many	TRBJ2-1	TGTGCCACTGCTCGCGGGGGGGCGGCTGAGCAGTTCTTC	CATARGGAAEQFF
TRBD2	TRBV20-1	many	TRBJ2-7	TGCAGTGCTAGAGGACTAGCGGGGAAGGCCTACGAGCAGTACTTC	CSARGLAGKAYEQYF
-	TRBV29-1	-	TRBJ2-1	TGCAGCATTTCTATGGGAAATGAGCAGTTCTTC	CSISMGNEQFF
-	TRBV29-1	-	TRBJ1-1	TGCAGCGGAGGGAACACTGAAGCTTTCTTT	CSGGNTEAFF
-	TRBV7-2	-	TRBJ1-1	TGTGCCAGCAGCGTGGGGGAGAACACTGAAGCTTTCTTT	CASSVGENTEAFF